A single sample gave rise to the 27 T cell receptor beta chains below, sequenced in a study of Graves' ophthalmopathy and Graves' hyperthyroidism listed by TCRdb under 2018. Sequenced using an Illumina HiSeq 2000. For repertoire sequencing, TCR beta CDR3 regions were amplified from RNA transcripts. The first round was an RT-PCR using HTBI primers with the Qiagen OneStep RT-PCR kit, and this first round was followed by a second-round multiplex PCR, then size selection and purification. TCRdb reprocessed the public reads (quality trimming at Q25 with fastp, clone calling with MiXCR) and kept in-frame beta chains. Records with the same CDR3 protein are collapsed into one entry carrying the most frequent genes and DNA. For this sample there are about 700,000 distinct CDR3 sequences; roughly two fifths appear just once. The ten biggest clones cover around 3% of the sample. Sequencing was performed on peripheral blood. The source of these receptors is an adult man with Graves' ophthalmopathy.

The V and J genes are TRBV3-1 and TRBJ1-4; 7 bases line up with TRBD1. This CDR3 is 13 amino acids long. The germline V gene has CDR1 LGHDT and CDR2 YNNKEL (reference sequence). V lost 3 bases, J lost 7 bases, and 2 bases stayed unmatched. CDR3: CASSQGTAEKLFF. The CDR3 DNA is TGTGCCAGCAGCCAGGGGACAGCTGAAAAACTGTTTTTT.

A word on this clonotype: Just one base apart from a much larger clone, this may be a read error. The V call is TRBV30, the J call TRBJ1-4, with 7 bases identical to TRBD1. The CDR3 runs to 14 residues. V dropped 1 base and J dropped 6; count of bases not matched to a gene: 5. Germline CDR1 is GTSNPN and CDR2 is SVGIG (reference sequence). CDR3 region: CAWSAGQSYEKLFF. The CDR3 region has the DNA TGTGCCTGGAGTGCGGGACAGTCCTATGAAAAACTGTTTTTT. The whole variable domain, filled in from reference TRBV30 and TRBJ1-4, reads SQTIHQWPATLVQPVGSPLSLECTVEGTSNPNLYWYRQAAGRGLQLLFYSVGIGQISSEVPQNLSASRPQDRQFILSSKKLLLSDSGFYLCAWSAGQSYEKLFFGSGTQLSVL.

Worth noting for this clonotype: This could be a read error, since a much larger clone is one nucleotide away. This chain uses TRBV2 with TRBJ1-2; D is ambiguous. The CDR3 runs 14 residues. Per germline, CDR1 SNHLY and CDR2 FYNNEI. Trimming pared 6 bases from V and 0 bases from J, leaving 11 bases between. Here the CDR3 DNA reads TGTGCCAGCAGACCCCAGGATCCTAACTATGGCTACACCTTC. Amino acids: CASRPQDPNYGYTF.

The V call is TRBV14, the J call TRBJ2-7, with D possibly TRBD1 on 6 matching bases. CDR1 is SGHDN, CDR2 FVKESK, per germline. The CDR3 spans 14 residues. The V and J ends lost 2 bases and 3 bases respectively, with 11 bases between them. The CDR3 is CASSQQHRDYEQYF. The CDR3 DNA reads as TGTGCCAGCAGCCAACAGCACAGGGACTACGAGCAGTACTTC. Full variable domain (missing parts from reference TRBV14 and TRBJ2-7): EAGVTQFPSHSVIEKGQTVTLRCDPISGHDNLYWYRRVMGKEIKFLLHFVKESKQDESGMPNNRFLAERTGGTYSTLKVQPAELEDSGVYFCASSQQHRDYEQYFGPGTRLTVT.

There are many counts of this clonotype. The V call is TRBV9, the J call TRBJ1-1; no clear D gene. The CDR3 has 14 residues. Germline V lookup: CDR1 SGDLS, CDR2 YYNGEE. V lost 3 bases to trimming and J lost 8 bases, with 17 bases between them. Here the CDR3 reads CASSANPGRNEAFF. DNA of the CDR3: TGTGCCAGCAGCGCCAACCCGGGCAGGAACGAAGCTTTCTTT.

This chain connects TRBV10-3 to TRBJ1-5; D gene ambiguous. The CDR3 is 10 amino acids. The V gene's germline CDR1 is ENHRY and CDR2 SYGVKD. Trimming removed 10 bases from V and 9 bases from J, with 10 bases in between. CDR3 bases: TGTGCCAGCGGAGGGAGGCCCCAGCATTTT. Translated, it gives CASGGRPQHF.

J is TRBJ1-2 and V is TRBV25-1; D unclear. CDR1 MGHDK and CDR2 SYGVNS come from the germline V gene. This CDR3 contains 12 residues. V shed 4 bases and J shed 1 base, with 4 bases lying between them. CDR3 DNA: TGTGCCAGCAGTGCTCATAACTATGGCTACACCTTC. Amino acid sequence: CASSAHNYGYTF.

The chain uses TRBV2 and TRBJ1-4; perhaps TRBD1 as D (5 bases). The CDR3 extends over 12 amino acids. Between the trimmed V and J ends, which lost 7 bases and 8 bases, there was a span of 11 bases. From germline, CDR1 is SNHLY and CDR2 FYNNEI. DNA of the CDR3: TGTGCCAGCACCCCGGGGGGGGAAAAACTGTTTTTT. This sequence encodes CASTPGGEKLFF. The full variable domain, with the rest looked up from reference TRBV2 and TRBJ1-4, is EPEVTQTPSHQVTQMGQEVILRCVPISNHLYFYWYRQILGQKVEFLVSFYNNEISEKSEIFDDQFSVERPDGSNFTLKIRSTKLEDSAMYFCASTPGGEKLFFGSGTQLSVL.

This clonotype was picked up many times. The rearrangement joins TRBV29-1 to TRBJ2-7; 12 bases agree with TRBD2. Germline V CDR1 and CDR2: SQVTM, ANQGSEA. The length of the CDR3 is 15 residues. The junction had 3 bases not matched to a gene; V was cut back by 1 base and J by 2 bases. The CDR3 DNA sequence: TGCAGCGTTGAAGGGGCTAGCGGGAGGGCCTACGAGCAGTACTTC. Amino acids: CSVEGASGRAYEQYF.

The chain is built from TRBV4-1 and TRBJ2-7; TRBD2 aligns across 12 bases. Looked up from germline, CDR1 is MGHRA and CDR2 is YSYEKL. The CDR3 is 17 residues long. Losses at the gene ends were 2 bases for V and 0 bases for J; bases not matched to a gene: 5. As DNA, the CDR3 is TGCGCCAGCAGCCAAAGGGCGACTAGCGGGAGCTCCTACGAGCAGTACTTC. Translated, it gives CASSQRATSGSSYEQYF.

A few counts support this clonotype. The genes are TRBV12-3 or TRBV12-4 and TRBJ1-5; 8 bases are shared with TRBD1. CDR3 size: 13 residues. V shed 5 bases and J 8 bases; nucleotides not matched to a gene: 5. Here the CDR3 reads CASSKDRDKPQHF. CDR3 DNA sequence: TGTGCCAGCAGTAAGGACAGGGATAAGCCCCAGCATTTT.

This clonotype was seen a single time. In DNA form, the CDR3 reads TGTGCCACCAGTGACCCACCGGGGGAGCAGTACTTC. Residues: CATSDPPGEQYF. V and J are TRBV24-1 and TRBJ2-7; a weak D match, TRBD2 (5 bases). Trimming cost V 4 bases and J 7 bases, with 10 bases left between them. The CDR3 runs 12 residues. Looked up from germline, CDR1 is KGHDR and CDR2 is SFDVKD.

This chain joins TRBV19 and TRBJ2-7, with D uncertain. V was cut by 1 base and J by 6 bases, with 10 bases left in between. The CDR3 sequence is 13 residues long. Germline CDR1 is LNHDA and CDR2 is SQIVND (reference sequence). CDR3: CASSIARKGEQYF. The CDR3 DNA reads as TGTGCCAGTAGTATAGCCAGGAAGGGCGAGCAGTACTTC.

A few counts support this clonotype. This sequence joins TRBV5-1 and TRBJ1-1, with TRBD1 matching over 10 bases. Per germline, CDR1 SGHRS and CDR2 YFSETQ. Losses at the gene ends were 4 bases for V and 7 bases for J; bases not matched to a gene: 4. This CDR3 region has 13 residues. This CDR3 reads CASSRGQGNEAFF. CDR3 in DNA: TGCGCCAGCAGCAGGGGACAGGGGAATGAAGCTTTCTTT.

This clonotype has at least ten counts. The chain joins TRBV7-6 to TRBJ2-2; tentative D call: TRBD2 (6 bases). With 2 bases removed from V and 5 bases from J, the gap between germline ends came to 12 bases. The germline gives CDR1 SGHVS, CDR2 FNYEAQ. There are 15 residues in the CDR3. The CDR3 sequence: CASSLSAGRTGELFF. The CDR3 coding sequence is TGTGCCAGCAGCTTATCGGCGGGACGGACCGGGGAGCTGTTTTTT.

V usage is TRBV7-8 and J usage is TRBJ2-5; D perhaps matches TRBD1 (6 bases). The better agreement between TRBJ2-7 and the DNA end casts doubt on the J call. The CDR3 sequence is 15 residues long. The germline V gene encodes CDR1 SGHVS and CDR2 FQNEAQ. The DNA of the CDR3 is TGTGCCAGCAGCTTAGCGAACAGGGTGTCCTACGAGCAGTACTTC. Amino acid sequence: CASSLANRVSYEQYF.

The sample holds many counts of this clonotype. The chain links TRBV5-1 to TRBJ1-1; 8 bases map to TRBD1. CDR1 SGHRS and CDR2 YFSETQ come from the germline V gene. The CDR3 covers 15 residues. The ends lost 2 bases at V and 0 bases at J; junction bases unmatched: 3. In DNA, the CDR3 is TGCGCCAGCAGCTTCCGGACAGGGATGAACACTGAAGCTTTCTTT. Encoded protein: CASSFRTGMNTEAFF.

This clonotype was observed many times. The chain uses TRBV15 and TRBJ1-2; D is unresolved. This CDR3 region has 15 residues. Germline-derived CDR1 and CDR2 are LNHNV and YYDKDF (reference sequence). Trimming stripped 0 bases from V and 8 bases from J, with 16 bases between. CDR3 amino acids: CATSRDQRAARGYTF. CDR3 coding DNA: TGTGCCACCAGCAGAGATCAGAGAGCCGCCAGGGGCTACACCTTC.

This clonotype appeared many times. This rearrangement joins TRBV7-6 to TRBJ2-7, with D unclear. The CDR3 runs to 14 residues. Trimming took 0 bases from V and 3 from J, leaving 9 bases between them. CDR1 and CDR2 (germline): SGHVS, FNYEAQ. The CDR3 is CASSLAAQGYEQYF. The CDR3 DNA reads TGTGCCAGCAGCTTAGCTGCCCAAGGCTACGAGCAGTACTTC.

This clonotype came up many times. The chain has TRBV12-3 or TRBV12-4 and TRBJ1-2; D unclear. This CDR3 has 13 residues. V lost 6 bases and J 7 bases, leaving 15 bases between the germline ends. The CDR3 DNA reads as TGTGCCAGCAGCAGCATTCAAGGATTTGGCTACACCTTC. It encodes CASSSIQGFGYTF.

This clonotype was counted between two and nine times. The J gene is TRBJ2-2, the V gene TRBV6-6; maybe TRBD1 (6 bases). Germline V gives CDR1 MNHNY, CDR2 SVGAGI (reference sequence). V shed 2 bases and J shed 4 bases, with 11 bases lying between them. The CDR3 loop spans 15 amino acids. The CDR3, as DNA: TGTGCCAGCAGTTACGTGGGGGCTAGCACCGGGGAGCTGTTTTTT. As protein: CASSYVGASTGELFF.

This clonotype was observed a single time. The V gene is TRBV29-1, the J gene TRBJ2-6; tentative D call: TRBD1 (6 bases). Trimming removed 5 bases from V and 4 bases from J, with 15 bases in between. Germline V gives CDR1 SQVTM, CDR2 ANQGSEA. The CDR3 covers 15 residues. The CDR3 DNA sequence: TGCAGCGTTCGGACAGATGTGCGCGGGGCCAACGTCCTGACTTTC. Its translation: CSVRTDVRGANVLTF. The whole variable domain, filled in from reference TRBV29-1 and TRBJ2-6, reads SAVISQKPSRDICQRGTSLTIQCQVDSQVTMMFWYRQQPGQSLTLIATANQGSEATYESGFVIDKFPISRPNLTFSTLTVSNMSPEDSSIYLCSVRTDVRGANVLTFGAGSRLTVL.

This chain connects TRBV10-3 to TRBJ1-4; the D is unclear. V dropped 4 bases and J dropped 14 bases, with 14 bases sitting between them. Per germline, CDR1 ENHRY and CDR2 SYGVKD. The CDR3 is made up of 12 amino acids. The CDR3 is CAISGSRGNLFF. As DNA, the CDR3 is TGTGCCATCAGTGGAAGTCGCGGGAACCTGTTTTTT.

The chain has TRBV20-1 and TRBJ1-5; a possible D gene is TRBD1 (6 bases). Germline assignment: CDR1 DFQATT and CDR2 SNEGSKA (reference sequence). The CDR3 extends over 13 amino acids. Trimming removed 7 bases at V and 5 bases at J, with 15 bases between. As DNA, the CDR3 is TGCAGTGGAAGGGGAGGGGGTGATCAGCCCCAGCATTTT. It specifies CSGRGGGDQPQHF.

CDR3 coding DNA: TGTGCCACCAGCAAACTCAGTGGGACAGGGGATGGCGAGCAGTACTTC. This sequence encodes CATSKLSGTGDGEQYF. The rearrangement links TRBV15 to TRBJ2-7, with 10 bases matching TRBD1. The CDR3 consists of 16 residues. V lost 4 bases and J lost 6; bases outside the gene matches: 12. CDR1 is LNHNV and CDR2 is YYDKDF in the germline V gene (reference sequence).

This clonotype appeared a few times. The rearrangement uses TRBV12-3 or TRBV12-4 and TRBJ1-6, with TRBD1 as a possible D gene (5 bases). V lost 3 bases, J lost 6 bases, and 15 bases lay in between. CDR3 size: 16 residues. This CDR3 is CASSLGPGLSNSPLHF. The CDR3 bases are TGTGCCAGCAGTTTGGGACCGGGACTAAGTAATTCACCCCTCCACTTT.

This clonotype was seen repeatedly, ten times or more. The chain joins TRBV7-9 to TRBJ1-2; 9 bases line up with TRBD1. The V and J ends lost 1 base and 4 bases, in that order; junction bases with no gene match: 4. Germline CDR1 reads SEHNR; CDR2 reads FQNEAQ (reference sequence). The CDR3 totals 15 residues. The CDR3 DNA follows: TGTGCCAGCAGCTTAGGGACAGGGGAGATCTATGGCTACACCTTC. Encoded protein: CASSLGTGEIYGYTF.